A single sample is the source of the 22 T cell receptor beta chains below, sequenced in a study of molecular identifiers for immune sequencing clone quantification. MiXCR, run by TCRdb on the PCR reads, gives a single entry per CDR3 protein. The table shows about 65,000 distinct CDR3 sequences, with approximately 17% occurring only once. Specimen: naive CD8+ T cells from blood, with Jurkat cell RNA spiked in. As to subset: FACS-sorted CD8+CD4-CCR7+CD45RA+ naive T cells. All receptors derive from a human donor in good health. Some libraries in this study had Jurkat cell RNA spiked in.

This clonotype was counted many times. The J gene is TRBJ2-7, the V gene TRBV4-3, with D uncertain. The CDR3 extends over 15 amino acids. From germline, CDR1 is LGHNA and CDR2 YSLEER. Trimming took off 0 bases at V and 2 bases at J, with 11 bases between the two ends. The CDR3 here is CASSQEFGLAYEQYF. Here the CDR3 DNA reads TGCGCCAGCAGCCAAGAGTTCGGGTTGGCCTACGAGCAGTACTTC.

The sample holds many counts of this clonotype. The chain joins TRBV7-6 to TRBJ2-2; the D gene is possibly TRBD1 (5 bases). CDR1 and CDR2 (germline): SGHVS, FNYEAQ. Between the trimmed V and J ends, which lost 2 bases and 6 bases, there was a span of 13 bases. The CDR3 extends over 15 amino acids. The CDR3 spells CASSLLGLGAGELFF. The CDR3 DNA is TGTGCCAGCAGCTTACTCGGTTTAGGGGCCGGGGAGCTGTTTTTT.

Concerning this clonotype itself: A single base separates this from a much larger clone, so it may be a read error. This chain links TRBV7-3 with TRBJ1-1, with D maybe TRBD1 (6 bases). The CDR3 runs 15 residues. Germline CDR1 and CDR2: SGHTA and FQGTGA. The CDR3: CVSSLNAQGNTEAFF. CDR3 coding DNA: TGTGTCAGCAGCTTAAACGCACAGGGGAACACTGAAGCTTTCTTT.

This clonotype was observed many times. CDR3 sequence (DNA): TGTGCCAGCACTTTAGGGCTGGGGTATGAGCAGTTCTTC. Amino acid sequence: CASTLGLGYEQFF. The chain is built from TRBV6-5 and TRBJ2-1; D is unclear. V lost 7 bases and J lost 8, with 15 bases in between. In germline, CDR1 is MNHEY, CDR2 SVGAGI. The CDR3 runs 13 residues.

There are a few counts of this clonotype. The DNA is left out, because the CDR3 cannot be placed on it with certainty; the CDR3 is given as TCRdb lists it. The V gene is TRBV27, the J gene TRBJ2-1. The CDR3 is made up of 15 amino acids, end residues included. Germline V gene sequence: CDR1 MNHEY, CDR2 SMNVEV (reference sequence). CDR3 protein: CASSFFGEPYNEQFF.

This clonotype was seen repeatedly, ten times or more. The genes are TRBV2 and TRBJ1-4; the D gene is possibly TRBD1 (5 bases). The CDR3 loop spans 18 amino acids. The germline CDR1 and CDR2 sequences are SNHLY and FYNNEI. V lost 0 bases to trimming and J lost 10 bases, with 24 bases between them. CDR3 bases: TGTGCCAGCAGTGAAGCCTCCCCCAGGGACGTTACTTTTGGAAAACTGTTTTTT. As protein: CASSEASPRDVTFGKLFF.

The chain links TRBV10-3 to TRBJ2-1; D may correspond to TRBD1 or TRBD2 (5 bases each). Germline V gene lookup returns CDR1 ENHRY and CDR2 SYGVKD. CDR3 length: 15 residues. Trimming shortened V by 2 bases and J by 3 bases, and 11 bases separated the two germline ends. The CDR3, as DNA: TGTGCCATCAGTGAGAACGAGGGGTTCTACAATGAGCAGTTCTTC. Amino acid sequence: CAISENEGFYNEQFF.

This clonotype was observed at least ten times. This sequence joins TRBV20-1 and TRBJ2-7; 7 bases agree with TRBD2. This CDR3 region has 15 residues. CDR1 and CDR2 (germline): DFQATT, SNEGSKA (reference sequence). The junction had 11 bases not matched to a gene; V was cut back by 2 bases and J by 4 bases. The CDR3 DNA reads TGCAGTGCTAGATCCACCAGCGGGGCGGGTTACGAGCAGTACTTC. Translating it yields CSARSTSGAGYEQYF.

This clonotype was seen at least ten times. The rearrangement joins TRBV20-1 to TRBJ2-2, with 9 bases lining up with TRBD1. There are 15 residues in the CDR3. The J segment lost 1 base and the V segment lost 6 bases, leaving 6 bases of the junction unmatched. Germline values: CDR1 DFQATT, CDR2 SNEGSKA (reference sequence). The CDR3 coding sequence is TGCAGTGCCTTAGGACAGGGGTGGAACACCGGGGAGCTGTTTTTT. Encoded protein: CSALGQGWNTGELFF.

In its sample, this clonotype was seen many times. The chain couples TRBV27 to TRBJ1-4; no firm D call. With 0 bases removed from V and 7 bases from J, the gap between germline ends came to 12 bases. CDR3 size: 15 residues. CDR1 MNHEY and CDR2 SMNVEV come from the germline V gene (reference sequence). This CDR3 reads CASSLSVPVGEKLFF. The DNA for the CDR3 is TGTGCCAGCAGTTTATCCGTCCCAGTAGGTGAAAAACTGTTTTTT.

This clonotype was recorded at least ten times. The chain carries TRBV27 and TRBJ2-7; TRBD1 matches at 9 bases. From germline, CDR1 is MNHEY and CDR2 SMNVEV (reference sequence). V lost 6 bases, J lost 2 bases, and 5 bases stayed unmatched. This CDR3 contains 14 residues. The CDR3 DNA reads as TGTGCCAGCAGGAAGGACAGGGGTGCCTACGAGCAGTACTTC. It specifies CASRKDRGAYEQYF.

A word on this clonotype: A clone one base away is much larger, so this may be a read error. As the CDR3 is not closed by the conserved phenylalanine or tryptophan, this likely results from a read error. The V gene is TRBV6-2 or TRBV6-3, the J gene TRBJ2-7, with a tentative D call TRBD2 (6 bases). The CDR3 is 15 residues long. The germline gives CDR1 MNHEY, CDR2 SVGEGT. Trimming removed 2 bases at V and 1 base at J, with 12 bases between. The CDR3 spells CASSYGLAGSYEQYS. The CDR3 nucleotides are TGTGCCAGCAGTTACGGTCTGGCGGGGTCCTACGAGCAGTACTCC.

This clonotype was seen repeatedly, ten times or more. The chain couples TRBV4-3 to TRBJ2-3; D gene unclear. V dropped 0 bases and J dropped 4 bases, with 17 bases sitting between them. Germline loops: CDR1 LGHNA, CDR2 YSLEER. This CDR3 contains 17 residues. The CDR3 region is CASSQDLGSTRPDTQYF. In DNA, the CDR3 is TGCGCCAGCAGCCAAGATCTGGGCTCCACACGGCCAGATACGCAGTATTTT.

This clonotype was seen repeatedly, ten times or more. The CDR3 is CASSQGGLRSETQYF. In DNA form, the CDR3 reads TGTGCCAGCAGCCAAGGTGGCTTACGTTCCGAGACCCAGTACTTC. The chain is built from TRBV3-1 and TRBJ2-5; D not certain. The CDR3 spans 15 residues. V lost 1 base, J lost 5 bases, and 14 bases lay in between. From germline, CDR1 is LGHDT and CDR2 YNNKEL (reference sequence).

As concerns this clonotype: Given a much more abundant clone one base away, this may be a read error. CDR3 nucleotide sequence: TGTGCCAGCAGTCCCGGGACAGGGGACGCTGAAGCTTTCTTT. Translated: CASSPGTGDAEAFF. The gene calls are TRBV2 and TRBJ1-1, with TRBD1 matching over 10 bases. Trimming cost V 5 bases and J 6 bases; bases outside gene matches: 6. Germline V CDR1 and CDR2: SNHLY, FYNNEI. This CDR3 has 14 residues. Based on the CDR3 plus reference TRBV2 and TRBJ1-1, the full variable domain is EPEVTQTPSHQVTQMGQEVILRCVPISNHLYFYWYRQILGQKVEFLVSFYNNEISEKSEIFDDQFSVERPDGSNFTLKIRSTKLEDSAMYFCASSPGTGDAEAFFGQGTRLTVV.

This clonotype was seen a few times. The chain joins TRBV27 to TRBJ2-2; possibly TRBD2 for D (6 bases). The CDR3 spans 14 residues. The V gene lost 2 bases and the J gene lost 4 bases, with 8 bases spanning the gap. Germline CDR1 and CDR2: MNHEY and SMNVEV (reference sequence). The CDR3 protein is CASSLGGVTGELFF. In DNA form, the CDR3 reads TGTGCCAGCAGTTTAGGAGGGGTCACCGGGGAGCTGTTTTTT.

This clonotype was seen repeatedly, ten times or more. The rearrangement uses TRBV15 and TRBJ1-5; D not certain. CDR1 is LNHNV and CDR2 is YYDKDF in the germline V gene (reference sequence). The CDR3 runs 15 residues. The V and J ends lost 5 bases and 2 bases respectively, with 13 bases between them. The CDR3 coding sequence is TGTGCCACCAGCGGGAGTCGGGGTGGCAATCAGCCCCAGCATTTT. As protein: CATSGSRGGNQPQHF.

This clonotype was counted ten times or more. The chain has TRBV20-1 and TRBJ2-7; 7 bases fit TRBD1. CDR1 DFQATT and CDR2 SNEGSKA come from the germline V gene (reference sequence). V lost 5 bases, J lost 2 bases, and 3 bases stayed unmatched. The length of the CDR3 is 12 residues. The CDR3 DNA reads as TGCAGTGCTCAGGACAGGCCCTACGAGCAGTACTTC. Protein product: CSAQDRPYEQYF.

V usage is TRBV5-6 and J usage is TRBJ2-7, with 8 positions matching TRBD1. The CDR3 consists of 11 residues. The germline V gene has CDR1 SGHDT and CDR2 YYEEEE. V lost 7 bases, J lost 5 bases, and 2 bases stayed unmatched. CDR3 amino acids: CASGQGNEQYF. DNA for the CDR3: TGTGCCAGCGGACAGGGCAACGAGCAGTACTTC.

This sequence joins TRBV7-2 and TRBJ2-7; possibly TRBD1 for D (5 bases). The CDR3 contains 15 residues. The V end lost 3 bases, the J end lost 0 bases, and 12 bases lay between the germline ends. The germline V gene encodes CDR1 SGHTA and CDR2 FQGNSA. DNA for the CDR3: TGTGCCAGCAGCTTTTTCGACAGTAGCTCCTACGAGCAGTACTTC. This gives the protein CASSFFDSSSYEQYF. Full variable domain (rest looked up from reference TRBV7-2 and TRBJ2-7): GAGVSQSPSNKVTEKGKDVELRCDPISGHTALYWYRQSLGQGLEFLIYFQGNSAPDKSGLPSDRFSAERTGGSVSTLTIQRTQQEDSAVYLCASSFFDSSSYEQYFGPGTRLTVT.

In its sample, this clonotype was seen many times. V is TRBV21-1 and J is TRBJ2-3; whether TRBD2, the table's D call, matches the DNA was not checked. TRBV21-1 is a pseudogene segment. CDR3 length equals 17 residues. The CDR3 spells CASSKAGVSGRIDTQYF. The CDR3 DNA is TGTGCCAGCAGCAAAGCCGGAGTTAGCGGGAGAATTGATACGCAGTATTTT.

This clonotype was detected ten times or more. The rearrangement uses TRBV29-1 and TRBJ1-4; TRBD1 matches 12 bases. This CDR3 is 19 amino acids long. Germline CDR1 and CDR2: SQVTM and ANQGSEA. V dropped 0 bases and J dropped 7; count of bases not matched to a gene: 15. The DNA for the CDR3 is TGCAGCGTTGAAGATGGTAGGGGACAGGGGGCGATTGTTTGTGAAAAACTGTTTTTT. This gives the protein CSVEDGRGQGAIVCEKLFF.